Sequencing of this T cell receptor (beta chain) was carried out in a study of cytomegalovirus exposure and HLA in healthy donors. The study, taken as a whole, reports: Listed as cytomegalovirus-associated were about 160 TCR beta chains. On later analysis, the bulk of CMV-associated TCR beta chains appeared to be HLA-restricted.

The CDR3 runs to 14 residues. Germline CDR1 reads SGHDT; CDR2 reads YYEEEE. Trimming at V came to 4 bases and at J to 5 bases, leaving 8 bases not matched to a gene. The PCR used 60 Vbeta and 13 Jbeta primers. The repertoire was sequenced with immunoSEQ multiplex PCR; TCRdb's copy has only in-frame clones and lacks some. This table has around 72,000 clones, around 80% appearing once. To note about this clone: Its target is unknown.

This sequence originates from a man over 45 in good health and CMV-seronegative. The rearrangement links TRBV5-6 to TRBJ1-1, with 7 nucleotides matching TRBD1. Sequencing was carried out using PBMCs. The CDR3 nucleotides read TGTGCCAGCAGCCAGACAGGGTTGGAGACTGAAGCTTTCTTT. Translation gives CASSQTGLETEAFF.